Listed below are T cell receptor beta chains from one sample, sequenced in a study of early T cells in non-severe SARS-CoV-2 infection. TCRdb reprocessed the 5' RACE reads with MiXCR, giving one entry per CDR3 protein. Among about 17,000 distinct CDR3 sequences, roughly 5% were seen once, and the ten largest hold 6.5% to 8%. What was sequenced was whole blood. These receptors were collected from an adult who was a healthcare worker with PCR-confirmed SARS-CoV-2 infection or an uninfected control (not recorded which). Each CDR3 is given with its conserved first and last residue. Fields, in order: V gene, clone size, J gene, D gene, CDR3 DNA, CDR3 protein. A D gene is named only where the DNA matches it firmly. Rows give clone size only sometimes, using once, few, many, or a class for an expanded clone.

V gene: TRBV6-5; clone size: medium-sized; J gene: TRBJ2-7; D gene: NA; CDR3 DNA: TGTGCCAGCAGTTCTCGGACTGGAGCGTACGAGCAGTACTTC; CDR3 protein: CASSSRTGAYEQYF
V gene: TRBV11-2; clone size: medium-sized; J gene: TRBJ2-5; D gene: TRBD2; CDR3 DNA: TGTGCCAGCAGCTTGAGTAGCGGGTTTATACAAGAGACCCAGTACTTC; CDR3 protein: CASSLSSGFIQETQYF
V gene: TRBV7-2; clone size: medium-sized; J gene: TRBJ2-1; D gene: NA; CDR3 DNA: TGTGCCAGCAGCTCGACAGCGGACCACAATGAGCAGTTCTTC; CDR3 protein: CASSSTADHNEQFF
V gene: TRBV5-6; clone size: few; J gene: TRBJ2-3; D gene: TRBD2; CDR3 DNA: TGTGCCAGCAGCTTGCGAACTAGCGGCTACACAGATACGCAGTATTTT; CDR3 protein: CASSLRTSGYTDTQYF
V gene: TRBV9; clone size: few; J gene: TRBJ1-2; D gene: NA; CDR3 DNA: TGTGCCAGCAGCTTGGCAGGGAAGCAGAGGGGCTACACCTTC; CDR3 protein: CASSLAGKQRGYTF
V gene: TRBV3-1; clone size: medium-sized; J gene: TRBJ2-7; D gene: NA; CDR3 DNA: TGTGCCAGCAGCCAAGTTAAAGCGGGCTCCTCCTACGAGCAGTACTTC; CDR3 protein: CASSQVKAGSSYEQYF
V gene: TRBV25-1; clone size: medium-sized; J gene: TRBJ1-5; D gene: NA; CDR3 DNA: TGTGCCAGCAGTGAATTCGGACAGCGGCAGCCCCAGCATTTT; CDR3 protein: CASSEFGQRQPQHF
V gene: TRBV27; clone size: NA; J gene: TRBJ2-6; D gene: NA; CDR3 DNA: TGTGCCAGCAGTTTGTTTGGGGCCAACGTCCTGACTTTC; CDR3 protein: CASSLFGANVLTF
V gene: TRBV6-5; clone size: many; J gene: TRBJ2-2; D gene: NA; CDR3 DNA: TGTGCCAGCACCGTCTTGAGGCTTCCCCCCGGGGAGCTGTTTTTT; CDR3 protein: CASTVLRLPPGELFF
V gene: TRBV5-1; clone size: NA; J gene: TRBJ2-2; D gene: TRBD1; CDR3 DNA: TGCGCCAGCAGCCCGGACAGGGCCCTTGTCCTTGCGAACACCGGGGAGCTGTTTTTT; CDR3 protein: CASSPDRALVLANTGELFF
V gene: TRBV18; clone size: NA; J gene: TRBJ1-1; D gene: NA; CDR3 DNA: TGTGCCAGCTCTCCCTCCGGGCAGACGAACACTGAAGCTTTCTTT; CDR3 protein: CASSPSGQTNTEAFF
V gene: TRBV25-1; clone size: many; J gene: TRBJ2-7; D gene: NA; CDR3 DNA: TGTGCCAGCGGGAGGTGGGGCGAGCAGTACTTC; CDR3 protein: CASGRWGEQYF
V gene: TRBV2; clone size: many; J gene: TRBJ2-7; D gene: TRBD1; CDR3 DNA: TGTGCCAGCAGTGAGCCGACAGGGCCCTCCTACGAGCAGTACTTC; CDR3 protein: CASSEPTGPSYEQYF
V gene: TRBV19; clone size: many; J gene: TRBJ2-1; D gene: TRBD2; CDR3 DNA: TGTGCCAGTAGTACCACTACCGGGACTAGCCCAGGGAATGAGCAGTTCTTC; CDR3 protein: CASSTTTGTSPGNEQFF
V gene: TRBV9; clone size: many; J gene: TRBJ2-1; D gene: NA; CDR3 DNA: TGTGCCAGCAGCCTCAGACCGGCTGATGAGCAGTTCTTC; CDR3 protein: CASSLRPADEQFF
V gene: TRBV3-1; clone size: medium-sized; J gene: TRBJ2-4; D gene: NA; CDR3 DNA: TGTGCCAGCAGCCAAGCGCCTGGGGACATTCAGTACTTC; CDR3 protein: CASSQAPGDIQYF
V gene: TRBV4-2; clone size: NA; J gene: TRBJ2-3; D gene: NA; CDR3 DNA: TGTGCCAGCAGCCAAGTTTACAGGAAGGACACAGATACGCAGTATTTT; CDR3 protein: CASSQVYRKDTDTQYF
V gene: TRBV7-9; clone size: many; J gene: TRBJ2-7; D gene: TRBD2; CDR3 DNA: TGTGCCAGCAGCTCTCTAGCGGGAGGGACCAACGAGCAGTACTTC; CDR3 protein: CASSSLAGGTNEQYF
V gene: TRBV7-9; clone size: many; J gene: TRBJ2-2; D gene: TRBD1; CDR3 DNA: TGTGCCAGCAGCACTAACCGGGACAGAGACACCGGGGAGCTGTTTTTT; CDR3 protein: CASSTNRDRDTGELFF
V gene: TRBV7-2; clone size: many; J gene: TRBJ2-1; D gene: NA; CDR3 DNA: TGTGCCAGCAGCACCGGGACACGACTGGGCAATGAGCAGTTCTTC; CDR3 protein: CASSTGTRLGNEQFF
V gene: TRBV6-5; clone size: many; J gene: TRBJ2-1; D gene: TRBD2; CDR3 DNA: TGTGCCAGCAGTTACGGCGGACTAGCGGGGTTGAATGAGCAGTTCTTC; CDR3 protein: CASSYGGLAGLNEQFF
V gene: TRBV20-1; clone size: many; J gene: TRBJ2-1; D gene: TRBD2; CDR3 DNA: TGCAGTGCCACCTCCCGCGGGACTAGCGGCTACAATGAGCAGTTCTTC; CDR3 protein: CSATSRGTSGYNEQFF
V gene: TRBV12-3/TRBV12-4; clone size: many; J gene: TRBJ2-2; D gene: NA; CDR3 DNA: TGTGCCGGCGGGGCGGAGAACACCGGGGAGCTGTTTTTT; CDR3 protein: CAGGAENTGELFF
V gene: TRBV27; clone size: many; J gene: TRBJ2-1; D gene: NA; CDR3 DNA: TGTGCCAGCAGTAGCGTACGCAACCCCTACAATGAGCAGTTCTTC; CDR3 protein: CASSSVRNPYNEQFF
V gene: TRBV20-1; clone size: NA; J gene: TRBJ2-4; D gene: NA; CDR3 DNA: TGCAGTACCCCTTGGCTAGCCAAAAACATTCAGTACTTC; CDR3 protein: CSTPWLAKNIQYF
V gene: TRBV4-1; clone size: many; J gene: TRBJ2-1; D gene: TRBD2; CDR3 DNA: TGCGCCAGCAGCCATCTGGGACTAGCGCGAGACAATGAGCAGTTCTTC; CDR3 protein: CASSHLGLARDNEQFF
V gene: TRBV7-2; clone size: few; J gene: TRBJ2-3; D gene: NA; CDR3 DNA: TGTGCCAGCAGCTTAATTGGGGGAGGCACAGATACGCAGTATTTT; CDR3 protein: CASSLIGGGTDTQYF
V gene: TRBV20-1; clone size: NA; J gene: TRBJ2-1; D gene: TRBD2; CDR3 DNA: TGCAGTGCTAGGGCCACTAGCGGATTACACAATGAGCAGTTCTTC; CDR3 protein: CSARATSGLHNEQFF
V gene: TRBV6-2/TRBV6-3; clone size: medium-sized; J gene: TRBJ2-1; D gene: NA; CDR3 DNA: TGTGCCAGCAGTTACACGACTAGAATCGGAAATGAGCAGTTCTTC; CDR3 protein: CASSYTTRIGNEQFF
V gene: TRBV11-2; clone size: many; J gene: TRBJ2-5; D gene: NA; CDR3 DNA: TGTGCCAGCAGCTTGGGTCGAGTGGCAGGACCCCAAGAGACCCAGTACTTC; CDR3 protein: CASSLGRVAGPQETQYF
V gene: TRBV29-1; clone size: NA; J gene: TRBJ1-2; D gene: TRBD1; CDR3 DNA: TGCAGCGTGAGGGGGGACAGGTATGGCTACACCTTC; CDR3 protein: CSVRGDRYGYTF
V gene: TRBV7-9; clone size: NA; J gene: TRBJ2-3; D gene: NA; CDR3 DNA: TGTGCCAGCAGCTTAGCACTGAACACAGATACGCAGTATTTT; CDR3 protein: CASSLALNTDTQYF
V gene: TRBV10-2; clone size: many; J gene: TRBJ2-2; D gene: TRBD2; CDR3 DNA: TGCGCCAGCCACGGCTATGGCGGGGGAACCGGGGAGCTGTTTTTT; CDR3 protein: CASHGYGGGTGELFF
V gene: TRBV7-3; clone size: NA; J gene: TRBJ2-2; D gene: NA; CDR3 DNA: TGTGCCAGCAGGAGGGCGAGTACGAACACCGGGGAGCTGTTTTTT; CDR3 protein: CASRRASTNTGELFF
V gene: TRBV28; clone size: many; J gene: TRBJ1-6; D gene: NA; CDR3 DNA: TGTGCCAGCAGTTTAGAGGGAGGAAATTCACCCCTCCACTTT; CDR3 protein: CASSLEGGNSPLHF
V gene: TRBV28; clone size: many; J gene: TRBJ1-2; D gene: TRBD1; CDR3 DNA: TGTGCCAGCACCATGACAGGGCTCAACTATGGCTACACCTTC; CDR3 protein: CASTMTGLNYGYTF
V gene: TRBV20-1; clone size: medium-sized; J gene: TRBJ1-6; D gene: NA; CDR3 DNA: TGCAGTGCTAGAGACTTCGCCGGACCCGGCGGGATTTCACCCCTCCACTTT; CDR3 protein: CSARDFAGPGGISPLHF
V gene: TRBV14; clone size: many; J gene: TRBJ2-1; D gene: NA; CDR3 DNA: TGTGCCAGCAGCCAAGATTGGGGCGAGATCTACAATGAGCAGTTCTTC; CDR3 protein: CASSQDWGEIYNEQFF
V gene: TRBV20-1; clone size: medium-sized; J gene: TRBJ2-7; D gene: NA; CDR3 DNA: TGCAGTGCTAGAGATGGGGTGACTTCCTTGTACGAGCAGTACTTC; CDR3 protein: CSARDGVTSLYEQYF
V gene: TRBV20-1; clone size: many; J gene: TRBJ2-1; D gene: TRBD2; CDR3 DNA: TGCAGTGCTAGAGATCTCAGCGGGACGCGGTACAATGAGCAGTTCTTC; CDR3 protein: CSARDLSGTRYNEQFF
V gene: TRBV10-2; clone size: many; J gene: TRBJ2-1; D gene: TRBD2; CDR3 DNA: TGCGCCAGCAGTGAGCCTAGCGGGAGGCTCAATGAGCAGTTCTTC; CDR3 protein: CASSEPSGRLNEQFF
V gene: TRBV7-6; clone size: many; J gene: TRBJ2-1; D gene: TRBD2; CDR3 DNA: TGTGCCAGCAGCTTACCCGGGACTAGCGGGAAGCCTCATTACAATGAGCAGTTCTTC; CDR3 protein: CASSLPGTSGKPHYNEQFF
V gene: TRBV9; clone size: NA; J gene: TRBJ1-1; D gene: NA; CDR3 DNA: TGTGCCAGCAGCGTATTGGGGGACACTGAAGCTTTCTTT; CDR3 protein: CASSVLGDTEAFF
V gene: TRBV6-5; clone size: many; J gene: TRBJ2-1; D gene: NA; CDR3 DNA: TGTGCCAGCAGCACCCGGGACTGGGACAATGAGCAGTTCTTC; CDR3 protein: CASSTRDWDNEQFF
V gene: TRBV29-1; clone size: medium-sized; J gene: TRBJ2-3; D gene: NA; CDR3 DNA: TGCAGCGTTGAGGCTAACACAGATACGCAGTATTTT; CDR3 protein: CSVEANTDTQYF
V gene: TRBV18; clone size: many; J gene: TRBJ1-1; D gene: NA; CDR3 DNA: TGTGCCAGCTCACCACGGGGGCTAGGCACTGAAGCTTTCTTT; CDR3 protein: CASSPRGLGTEAFF
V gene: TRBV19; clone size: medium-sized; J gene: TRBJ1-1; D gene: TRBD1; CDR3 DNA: TGTGCCAGTAGTCGACAGGGAGTGAACACTGAAGCTTTCTTT; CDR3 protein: CASSRQGVNTEAFF
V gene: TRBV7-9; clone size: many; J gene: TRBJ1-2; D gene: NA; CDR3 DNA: TGTGCCAGCAGCTTCGGCCAGAATTCCTATGGCTACACCTTC; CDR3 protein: CASSFGQNSYGYTF
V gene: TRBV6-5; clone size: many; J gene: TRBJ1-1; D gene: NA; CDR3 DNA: TGTGCCAGCAGCCACCTCAGGGGAACCATGAACACTGAAGTTTTCTTT; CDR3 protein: CASSHLRGTMNTEVFF
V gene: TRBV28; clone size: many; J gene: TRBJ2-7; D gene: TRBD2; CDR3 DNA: TGTGCCAGCAGTTTATACGTCGGGCCTAGCGGACGCTACGAGCAGTACTTC; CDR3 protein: CASSLYVGPSGRYEQYF
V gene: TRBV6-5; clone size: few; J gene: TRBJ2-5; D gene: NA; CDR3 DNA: TGTGCCAGCAGTTACTCGACCCGCGGAGAGACCCAGTACTTC; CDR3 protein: CASSYSTRGETQYF
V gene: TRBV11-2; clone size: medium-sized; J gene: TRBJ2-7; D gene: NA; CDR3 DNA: TGTGCCAGCAGCTCCCTCGCCTCCTACGAGCAGTACTTC; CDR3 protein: CASSSLASYEQYF
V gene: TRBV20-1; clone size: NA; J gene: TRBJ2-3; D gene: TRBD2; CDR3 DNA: TGCAGTGCCACAGCCGTTCTAGCGGGCACAGATACGCAGTATTTT; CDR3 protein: CSATAVLAGTDTQYF
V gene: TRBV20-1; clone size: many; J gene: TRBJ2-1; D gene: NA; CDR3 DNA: TGCAGTGCTGGAGGAACTACCGCCTCTCGGTTTGTGAATGAGCAGTTCTTC; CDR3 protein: CSAGGTTASRFVNEQFF